The TCR beta chain under discussion was sequenced for a study of breast tumors, draining lymph nodes, adjacent tissues. Axillary draining lymph nodes of breast cancer patients supplied the node samples. TCRdb reprocessed the multiplex PCR reads via MiXCR and lists one record per CDR3 protein. This table has approximately 300,000 distinct CDR3 sequences, 30% appearing once. Study results and limitations: Tumor TCR diversity was below lymph nodes but above nontumor tissue.

A note on this clonotype: Its specificity is not known.

The sequence was obtained from a female donor with breast cancer. Some clones in this sample may be carry-over from other donors' samples. The sample taken for sequencing was axillary lymph node tissue.

This CDR3 is CASTFTPTRTNEQFF. As DNA, the CDR3 is TGTGCCAGCACCTTCACCCCCACTAGAACCAATGAGCAGTTCTTC. The chain is built from TRBV12-3 or TRBV12-4 and TRBJ2-1, with D maybe TRBD2 (5 bases). This CDR3 comprises 15 residues. V lost 7 bases to trimming and J lost 6 bases, with 19 bases between them.